Included here is one T cell receptor (beta chain) sequence, with context. Its specificity is not known. The data originate from a study of post-analysis software for immune sequencing data. Findings and caveats of the study: F measure clustering grouped samples strongly by preparation batch. Several TRBV segments (TRBV5-6, TRBV5-1 and TRBV20-1 among them) occurred more frequently in patients than in controls.

Germline V gene data show CDR1 as DFQATT and CDR2 as SNEGSKA (reference sequence). The CDR3 has 13 residues. Trimming shortened V by 6 bases and J by 0 bases, and 11 bases separated the two germline ends. TCR beta libraries were prepared from cDNA with unique molecular identifiers. TCRdb independently ran MiXCR on the PCR reads; one entry per CDR3 protein. The table shows about 680,000 distinct CDR3 sequences, with 55% to 70% occurring only once. Sequencing was performed on blood. This TCR came from a girl aged 2 to 9 with multiple sclerosis. This rearrangement joins TRBV20-1 to TRBJ2-5; a weak D match, TRBD1 (6 bases). The CDR3 DNA reads as TGCAGTGCCCACAGGGAGTACCAAGAGACCCAGTACTTC. This gives the protein CSAHREYQETQYF.